The 10 T cell receptor beta chains in this list originate from one sample, sequenced in a study of shared T cell receptors in the human thymus. Sequencing used immunoSEQ multiplex PCR; TCRdb keeps in-frame clones, though not all of them. Of about 380,000 clones detected, over 90% appear once; the ten largest clones hold approximately 0.02%. Sequencing input: thymocytes. These receptors all come from a human donor.

The chain couples TRBV6-4 to TRBJ2-4; 10 bases fit TRBD2. Germline V gives CDR1 MRHNA, CDR2 SNTAGT. The length of the CDR3 is 19 residues. Trimming cost V 5 bases and J 8 bases; bases outside gene matches: 21. CDR3 DNA: TGTGCCAGCAGTTGTACTCGTATTTTAGCGGGAGGCCAAAGCCACATTCAGTACTTC. It yields the protein CASSCTRILAGGQSHIQYF.

The V call is TRBV6-1, the J call TRBJ1-5, with D perhaps TRBD1 (5 bases). The germline V and J ends were trimmed by 0 bases and 3 bases, with 15 bases remaining between them. The CDR3 is 17 amino acids. CDR1 and CDR2 from the germline V gene are MNHNS and SASEGT. The CDR3 DNA sequence: TGTGCCAGCAGTGAAGCTGGGGGGAGGGAGTACAATCAGCCCCAGCATTTT. It specifies CASSEAGGREYNQPQHF.

The rearrangement joins TRBV27 to TRBJ1-1; D is unclear. Germline V gene data show CDR1 as MNHEY and CDR2 as SMNVEV (reference sequence). V shed 2 bases and J shed 5 bases, with 12 bases lying between them. The CDR3 has 14 residues. The CDR3 DNA is TGTGCCAGCAGTTTACGAGTAAGGGAGACTGAAGCTTTCTTT. Amino acid sequence: CASSLRVRETEAFF.

V usage is TRBV27 and J usage is TRBJ1-4; perhaps TRBD1 as D (5 bases). V lost 4 bases and J 5 bases, leaving 14 bases between the germline ends. Germline V gives CDR1 MNHEY, CDR2 SMNVEV (reference sequence). The length of the CDR3 is 15 residues. This CDR3 is CASSSPPGTNEKLFF. Written as DNA, the CDR3 is TGTGCCAGCAGTTCCCCCCCAGGGACCAATGAAAAACTGTTTTTT.

In this sample, this clone turned up once. This chain uses TRBV4-3 with TRBJ2-7; D is possibly TRBD1 or TRBD2 (6 bases each). V gave up 1 base and J gave up 4 bases, with 14 bases separating them. The CDR3 contains 15 residues. The V gene's germline CDR1 is LGHNA and CDR2 YSLEER. The CDR3 region is CASSQGGALSYEQYF. In nucleotides, the CDR3 is TGCGCCAGCAGCCAAGGGGGGGCTCTTTCTTACGAGCAGTACTTC.

In its sample, this clone was seen once. This chain joins TRBV7-6 and TRBJ1-3, with 8 nucleotides matching TRBD1. This CDR3 contains 19 residues. Germline CDR1 SGHVS, CDR2 FNYEAQ. The junction had 22 bases not matched to a gene; V was cut back by 6 bases and J by 6 bases. CDR3 DNA sequence: TGTGCCAGCAGATATAACCAGGGGGCGCGGGGGAGGATTAAAAACACCATATATTTT. This encodes CASRYNQGARGRIKNTIYF.

The chain employs TRBV7-6 and TRBJ2-7, with D tentatively TRBD1 or TRBD2 (5 bases each). Trimming left V 3 bases short and J 2 bases short, with 11 bases between. This CDR3 region has 14 residues. Germline CDR1 is SGHVS and CDR2 is FNYEAQ. CDR3 sequence reads: CASSFRDGAYEQYF. The CDR3 coding sequence is TGTGCCAGCAGCTTCCGGGACGGAGCCTACGAGCAGTACTTC.

The J gene is TRBJ1-6, the V gene TRBV27; D is uncertain. This CDR3 contains 15 residues. V was shortened by 0 bases and J by 7 bases, with 10 bases between the two germline ends. Germline V CDR1 and CDR2: MNHEY, SMNVEV (reference sequence). The CDR3 DNA reads TGTGCCAGCAGTTTATCGACTGAGGGAAATTCACCCCTCCACTTT. It encodes CASSLSTEGNSPLHF.

V and J are TRBV27 and TRBJ1-1; D perhaps matches TRBD1 (6 bases). Looked up from germline, CDR1 is MNHEY and CDR2 is SMNVEV (reference sequence). The CDR3 contains 13 residues. V gave up 5 bases and J gave up 0 bases, with 7 bases separating them. The CDR3 spells CASSDRLNTEAFF. DNA for the CDR3: TGTGCCAGCAGTGACAGGTTGAACACTGAAGCTTTCTTT.

This clone has just a few counts. The V and J genes are TRBV4-1 and TRBJ2-7; TRBD2 might be the D (5 bases). The CDR3 has 14 amino acids. V gave up 1 base and J gave up 4 bases, with 11 bases separating them. From germline, CDR1 is MGHRA and CDR2 YSYEKL. CDR3 sequence reads: CASSQGGSGYEQYF. The CDR3 DNA is TGCGCCAGCAGCCAAGGTGGGAGCGGTTACGAGCAGTACTTC.